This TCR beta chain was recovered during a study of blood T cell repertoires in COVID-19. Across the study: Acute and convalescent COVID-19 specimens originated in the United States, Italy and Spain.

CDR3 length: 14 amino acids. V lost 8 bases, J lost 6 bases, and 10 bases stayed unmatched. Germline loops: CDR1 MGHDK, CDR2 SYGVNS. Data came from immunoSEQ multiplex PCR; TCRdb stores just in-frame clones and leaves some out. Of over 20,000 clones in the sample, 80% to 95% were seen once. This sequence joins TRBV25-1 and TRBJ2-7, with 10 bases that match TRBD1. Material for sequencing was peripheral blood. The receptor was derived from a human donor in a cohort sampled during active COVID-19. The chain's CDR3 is CASGRTGGFSEQYF. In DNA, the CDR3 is TGTGCCAGCGGAAGGACAGGGGGTTTCAGCGAGCAGTACTTC.